One and the same sample provided the 30 T cell receptor beta chains below, sequenced in a study of CD8 T cells in Susac syndrome. An input of 0.5 to 1 ug of RNA was subjected to reverse transcription using random hexamers. TCRdb fed the immunoSEQ multiplex PCR reads into MiXCR, producing one record per CDR3 protein. The table includes some 400,000 distinct CDR3 sequences, approximately 85% detected once. Sequencing used CD8+ T cells from PBMCs. These TCRs come from a human donor with multiple sclerosis.

This chain's CDR3 is CSVEHWTSGGGMDTQYF. CDR3 bases: TGCAGCGTTGAGCACTGGACTAGCGGAGGGGGCATGGATACGCAGTATTTT. The rearrangement joins TRBV29-1 to TRBJ2-3; TRBD2 matches 10 bases. Trimming removed 3 bases from V and 6 bases from J; junction bases left unmatched: 15. Per germline, CDR1 SQVTM and CDR2 ANQGSEA. The CDR3 has 17 residues.

There are a few counts of this clonotype. V gene TRBV7-6 combines with J gene TRBJ1-6, with 10 nucleotides matching TRBD1. From germline, CDR1 is SGHVS and CDR2 FNYEAQ. The V gene end was trimmed by 5 bases and the J gene end by 9 bases; junction bases not matched to a gene: 7. CDR3 length: 15 residues. The CDR3, as DNA: TGTGCCAGCAGCGGAATGGACAGGGGGGCTTCACCCCTCCACTTT. Translation gives CASSGMDRGASPLHF. The complete variable domain, with remaining parts taken from reference TRBV7-6 and TRBJ1-6, reads GAGVSQSPRYKVTKRGQDVALRCDPISGHVSLYWYRQALGQGPEFLTYFNYEAQQDKSGLPNDRFSAERPEGSISTLTIQRTEQRDSAMYRCASSGMDRGASPLHFGNGTRLTVT.

The chain couples TRBV28 to TRBJ2-5; 9 bases align to TRBD1. The germline CDR1 and CDR2 sequences are MDHEN and SYDVKM. The CDR3 consists of 16 residues. Trimming removed 0 bases from V and 3 bases from J; junction bases left unmatched: 5. CDR3 residues: CASSLWTGTGKETQYF. The CDR3 DNA sequence: TGTGCCAGCAGTTTATGGACAGGGACAGGGAAAGAGACCCAGTACTTC.

V gene TRBV28 combines with J gene TRBJ2-3; TRBD2 matches at 7 bases. The ends lost 4 bases at V and 6 bases at J; junction bases unmatched: 10. Germline CDR1 MDHEN, CDR2 SYDVKM. There are 15 residues in the CDR3. CDR3 sequence reads: CASSSTRTSVDTQYF. The CDR3 nucleotides read TGTGCCAGCAGTTCGACCCGTACTAGCGTCGATACGCAGTATTTT.

The table lists this clonotype with a few counts. The chain couples TRBV5-4 to TRBJ2-7, with 8 bases that match TRBD2. Germline assignment: CDR1 SGHNT and CDR2 YYREEE (reference sequence). This CDR3 has 15 residues. J was trimmed by 0 bases and V by 1 base; bases with no gene match: 3. The DNA for the CDR3 is TGTGCCAGCAGCTTGAGTAGCGGGGCCTCCTACGAGCAGTACTTC. Protein sequence: CASSLSSGASYEQYF.

The chain couples TRBV6-5 to TRBJ2-1, with no clear D. The CDR3 totals 17 residues. Germline V gene data show CDR1 as MNHEY and CDR2 as SVGAGI. Trimming removed 0 bases from V and 4 bases from J, with 16 bases in between. CDR3 residues: CASSYSIGQDSYNEQFF. CDR3 nucleotides: TGTGCCAGCAGTTACTCGATAGGCCAGGATTCATACAATGAGCAGTTCTTC.

The CDR3 spells CASSLPELHTGELFF. In DNA form, the CDR3 reads TGTGCCAGCAGTTTACCGGAGCTGCACACCGGGGAGCTGTTTTTT. This sequence joins TRBV12-3 or TRBV12-4 and TRBJ2-2; D gene ambiguous. This CDR3 spans 15 amino acids. V shed 2 bases and J shed 3 bases, with 10 bases lying between them.

This CDR3 reads CASGTGYDEQYF. The CDR3 DNA reads as TGTGCCAGCGGGACAGGGTACGACGAGCAGTACTTC. This rearrangement joins TRBV19 to TRBJ2-7; 9 nucleotides agree with TRBD1. Germline CDR1 reads LNHDA; CDR2 reads SQIVND (reference sequence). The CDR3 covers 12 residues. V dropped 9 bases and J dropped 5; count of bases not matched to a gene: 5.

This clonotype was seen just once. This chain links TRBV24-1 with TRBJ1-1; 7 nucleotides match TRBD1. Trimming at V came to 4 bases and at J to 6 bases, leaving 4 bases not matched to a gene. Germline assignment: CDR1 KGHDR and CDR2 SFDVKD. This CDR3 contains 13 residues. The CDR3 DNA reads TGTGCCACCAGTGACCGGGACAGCCCTGAAGCTTTCTTT. Protein product: CATSDRDSPEAFF.

The rearrangement uses TRBV4-1 and TRBJ2-7, with 10 bases aligning to TRBD2. The CDR3 runs 15 residues. Germline trimming cut 1 base from V and 2 bases from J; bases unmatched to any gene: 2. Germline-derived CDR1 and CDR2 are MGHRA and YSYEKL. The CDR3 reads CASSQAGTSAYEQYF. CDR3 in DNA: TGCGCCAGCAGCCAAGCTGGGACTAGCGCCTACGAGCAGTACTTC.

This chain uses TRBV4-1 with TRBJ2-7, with D uncertain. Trimming stripped 0 bases from V and 2 bases from J, with 8 bases between. Looked up from germline, CDR1 is MGHRA and CDR2 is YSYEKL. The CDR3 contains 14 residues. The CDR3 DNA reads TGCGCCAGCAGCCAAGAATCCAACCCCTACGAGCAGTACTTC. The encoded protein is CASSQESNPYEQYF.

V and J are TRBV20-1 and TRBJ2-7, with 11 nucleotides matching TRBD2. V was pared by 6 bases and J by 4 bases, with 8 bases of the junction left unmatched. Germline V lookup: CDR1 DFQATT, CDR2 SNEGSKA (reference sequence). CDR3 size: 14 residues. The CDR3 bases are TGCAGTGCCCGGGCGCTAGCGGGGGGTTACGAGCAGTACTTC. Protein: CSARALAGGYEQYF.

The rearrangement joins TRBV7-9 to TRBJ1-1; D is uncertain. CDR3 size: 15 residues. V dropped 0 bases and J dropped 11 bases, with 19 bases sitting between them. The germline V gene encodes CDR1 SEHNR and CDR2 FQNEAQ (reference sequence). CDR3 nucleotide sequence: TGTGCCAGCAGCTTAGCATCGTTGCCGGGAGTAGGGGCTTTCTTT. Amino acid sequence: CASSLASLPGVGAFF.

This clonotype was picked up a small number of times. The chain combines TRBV18 with TRBJ2-7, with unresolved D. V gave up 3 bases and J gave up 2 bases, with 14 bases separating them. This CDR3 comprises 15 residues. Germline loops: CDR1 KGHSH, CDR2 LQKENI. CDR3 region: CASSPGNGWAYEQYF. Here the CDR3 DNA reads TGTGCCAGCTCACCTGGGAATGGGTGGGCCTACGAGCAGTACTTC. Full variable domain (rest looked up from reference TRBV18 and TRBJ2-7): NAGVMQNPRHLVRRRGQEARLRCSPMKGHSHVYWYRQLPEEGLKFMVYLQKENIIDESGMPKERFSAEFPKEGPSILRIQQVVRGDSAAYFCASSPGNGWAYEQYFGPGTRLTVT.

In its sample, this clonotype was seen once. One junction end disagrees with the germline gene, perhaps due to a read error. The rearrangement uses TRBV4-1 and TRBJ1-1; D is unresolved. This CDR3 is 16 amino acids long. Germline V CDR1 and CDR2: MGHRA, YSYEKL. The CDR3 DNA sequence: TGCGCCAGCAGCCAAGCCATAGAAGGACCGAACCCTGAAGCTTTCTTT. Its translation is CASSQAIEGPNPEAFF.

The V and J genes are TRBV30 and TRBJ2-2, with D unclear. This CDR3 spans 10 amino acids. Germline V gene lookup returns CDR1 GTSNPN and CDR2 SVGIG (reference sequence). With 4 bases removed from V and 5 bases from J, the gap between germline ends came to 2 bases. CDR3 amino acids: CAWMTGELFF. The CDR3 DNA reads TGTGCCTGGATGACCGGGGAGCTGTTTTTT.

V is TRBV7-8 and J is TRBJ1-6, with 8 bases aligning to TRBD1. J gave up 4 bases and V 7 bases, and 9 bases lay outside the gene matches. This CDR3 has 16 residues. Germline values: CDR1 SGHVS, CDR2 FQNEAQ. The CDR3: CASTNPGQEYNSPLHF. The CDR3 nucleotides are TGTGCCAGCACAAACCCGGGACAGGAGTATAATTCACCCCTCCACTTT.

This clonotype was counted only a few times. V gene TRBV7-2 combines with J gene TRBJ1-5; a weak D match, TRBD1 (5 bases). Germline V gene lookup returns CDR1 SGHTA and CDR2 FQGNSA. The CDR3 spans 15 residues. V lost 1 base and J lost 3, with 10 bases in between. CDR3 DNA: TGTGCCAGCAGCTTAGACCGGGACCCCAATCAGCCCCAGCATTTT. It encodes CASSLDRDPNQPQHF.

This chain joins TRBV5-1 and TRBJ1-6, with D uncertain. With 1 base removed from V and 10 bases from J, the gap between germline ends came to 15 bases. CDR1 and CDR2 (germline): SGHRS, YFSETQ. The CDR3 runs to 15 residues. CDR3 sequence: CASSLSPGVDSPLHF. DNA of the CDR3: TGCGCCAGCAGCTTGTCGCCCGGGGTAGACTCACCCCTCCACTTT.

This chain joins TRBV4-1 and TRBJ1-4; TRBD1 might be the D (6 bases). Deletions cut 8 bases from V and 2 bases from J, with 12 bases between. This CDR3 is 14 amino acids long. CDR1 and CDR2 (germline): MGHRA, YSYEKL. In nucleotides, the CDR3 is TGCGCCAGCCAGGAGAGGGGGACTAATGAAAAACTGTTTTTT. Its translation: CASQERGTNEKLFF.

The DNA for the CDR3 is TGCAGTGCTAGAGAATCATCACGGTGGGAGACCCAGTACTTC. Protein product: CSARESSRWETQYF. J is TRBJ2-5 and V is TRBV20-1; D is ambiguous. The CDR3 is 14 residues long. V shed 0 bases and J shed 5 bases, with 13 bases lying between them. Germline loops: CDR1 DFQATT, CDR2 SNEGSKA (reference sequence).

The CDR3 nucleotides read TGCAGCGTTCCCTCTCTGGGAGAGACCCAGTACTTC. It encodes CSVPSLGETQYF. The rearrangement joins TRBV29-1 to TRBJ2-5; D ambiguous. This CDR3 comprises 12 residues. Germline V lookup: CDR1 SQVTM, CDR2 ANQGSEA. V was pared by 5 bases and J by 4 bases, with 11 bases between.

V gene TRBV27 combines with J gene TRBJ2-7; maybe TRBD1 (6 bases). The CDR3 is 14 residues long. V gave up 3 bases and J gave up 7 bases, with 16 bases separating them. In germline, CDR1 is MNHEY, CDR2 SMNVEV (reference sequence). The CDR3 coding sequence is TGTGCCAGCAGTTTGGGACAATTGACAGGAGAGCAGTACTTC. This translates into CASSLGQLTGEQYF.

The gene calls are TRBV6-2 or TRBV6-3 and TRBJ1-5; D might be TRBD1 (5 bases). The CDR3 has 16 amino acids. V shed 0 bases and J shed 8 bases, with 17 bases lying between them. The germline V gene encodes CDR1 MNHEY and CDR2 SVGEGT. CDR3 in DNA: TGTGCCAGCAGTTACTCGACTTGGCAGGGAGAGGAGCCCCAGCATTTT. This codes for CASSYSTWQGEEPQHF.

This clonotype has only a few counts. The chain joins TRBV27 to TRBJ2-7; D ambiguous. The CDR3 totals 15 residues. Germline CDR1 reads MNHEY; CDR2 reads SMNVEV (reference sequence). V was shortened by 2 bases and J by 2 bases, with 13 bases between the two germline ends. The CDR3 coding sequence is TGTGCCAGCAGTTTAGTAGCCGGGTCGGCCTACGAGCAGTACTTC. It translates to CASSLVAGSAYEQYF.

Only one count was recorded for this clonotype. This chain joins TRBV27 and TRBJ1-3; maybe TRBD1 (5 bases). V was trimmed by 0 bases and J by 6 bases, leaving 9 bases between them. Germline CDR1 and CDR2: MNHEY and SMNVEV (reference sequence). This CDR3 spans 14 amino acids. The chain's CDR3 is CASSLSWGENTIYF. CDR3 sequence (DNA): TGTGCCAGCAGTTTATCCTGGGGGGAAAACACCATATATTTT.

The chain combines TRBV5-1 with TRBJ2-7; tentative D call: TRBD1 (6 bases). Germline V gene sequence: CDR1 SGHRS, CDR2 YFSETQ. V was pared by 2 bases and J by 2 bases, with 11 bases between. CDR3 length: 14 amino acids. As DNA, the CDR3 is TGCGCCAGCAGCTTCGAGACAGGTGCCTACGAGCAGTACTTC. This translates into CASSFETGAYEQYF.

The chain combines TRBV20-1 with TRBJ2-2, with TRBD1 as a possible D gene (5 bases). The germline V and J ends were trimmed by 6 bases and 4 bases, with 12 bases remaining between them. In germline, CDR1 is DFQATT, CDR2 SNEGSKA (reference sequence). The CDR3 runs to 13 residues. CDR3: CSATGHLTGELFF. CDR3 in DNA: TGCAGTGCCACAGGACATCTCACCGGGGAGCTGTTTTTT.

This chain connects TRBV3-1 to TRBJ1-2; D remains unclear. The CDR3 contains 15 residues. The V end lost 1 base, the J end lost 4 bases, and 13 bases lay between the germline ends. Per the germline V gene, CDR1 is LGHDT and CDR2 is YNNKEL (reference sequence). In nucleotides, the CDR3 is TGTGCCAGCAGCCAAGTACAGCCAGACTCCTATGGCTACACCTTC. It specifies CASSQVQPDSYGYTF.

The chain carries TRBV25-1 and TRBJ2-2; the D gene is possibly TRBD2 (5 bases). CDR3 length equals 16 residues. V shed 3 bases and J shed 1 base, with 12 bases lying between them. Germline lookup yields CDR1 MGHDK and CDR2 SYGVNS. CDR3 protein: CASSDPNSGNTGELFF. CDR3 coding DNA: TGTGCCAGCAGTGATCCAAACAGCGGGAACACCGGGGAGCTGTTTTTT.